The 16 T cell receptor beta chains given below trace back to one sample, sequenced in a study of molecular identifiers for immune sequencing clone quantification. MiXCR, run by TCRdb on the PCR reads, gives a single entry per CDR3 protein. The table lists more than 450,000 distinct CDR3 sequences, about a fifth of them singletons. The specimen was naive CD8+ T cells from blood, with Jurkat cell RNA spiked in. Regarding subset: FACS-sorted CD8+CD4-CCR7+CD45RA+ naive T cells. These receptors all stem from a human donor in good health. Some libraries in this study had Jurkat cell RNA spiked in.

On this clonotype: A much larger clone is a single base away; this may be a read error. CDR3 DNA: TGTGCCAGCAGTCAGACAGCCGGGAGCAATCAGCCCCCGCATTTT. It is translated as CASSQTAGSNQPPHF. This chain links TRBV7-9 with TRBJ1-5; TRBD1 might be the D (5 bases). CDR1 is SEHNR, CDR2 FQNEAQ, per germline (reference sequence). The CDR3 extends over 15 amino acids.

This clonotype was seen only a few times. The V call is TRBV28, the J call TRBJ1-1, with D perhaps TRBD1 (6 bases). CDR3 length: 16 residues. Germline V CDR1 and CDR2: MDHEN, SYDVKM. V was pared by 7 bases and J by 4 bases, with 22 bases between. CDR3 loop: CASNSPGVEDSTEAFF. The CDR3 region has the DNA TGTGCCAGCAACTCACCAGGGGTTGAGGACAGCACTGAAGCTTTCTTT.

This clonotype was recorded at least ten times. The rearrangement uses TRBV4-3 and TRBJ2-3; perhaps D is TRBD1 or TRBD2 (6 bases each). The CDR3 covers 14 residues. Germline V gene sequence: CDR1 LGHNA, CDR2 YSLEER. V lost 0 bases, J lost 10 bases, and 14 bases lay in between. The chain's CDR3 is CASSQDRGQWSQYF. For the CDR3, the DNA is TGCGCCAGCAGCCAAGACCGGGGGCAGTGGTCGCAGTATTTT.

This clonotype was detected only a few times. The chain employs TRBV4-1 and TRBJ2-2; D uncertain. This CDR3 comprises 13 residues. CDR1 MGHRA and CDR2 YSYEKL come from the germline V gene. The V end was cut by 0 bases, the J end by 6 bases, with 5 bases between. CDR3 bases: TGCGCCAGCAGCCAAGATGTAGCCGGGGAGCTGTTTTTT. Protein product: CASSQDVAGELFF.

A few counts support this clonotype. The chain recombines TRBV10-3 with TRBJ2-7, with TRBD2 matching 11 bases. The germline V gene has CDR1 ENHRY and CDR2 SYGVKD. V lost 5 bases and J lost 7; bases outside the gene matches: 10. This CDR3 comprises 15 residues. For the CDR3, the DNA is TGTGCCATCAGTACCCCGACTAGCGGGAATGGGGAGCAGTACTTC. Translating gives CAISTPTSGNGEQYF.

This clonotype was observed many times. The chain employs TRBV29-1 and TRBJ1-1, with TRBD1 as a possible D gene (5 bases). Germline V gives CDR1 SQVTM, CDR2 ANQGSEA. V was trimmed by 6 bases and J by 4 bases, leaving 15 bases between them. This CDR3 is built from 13 residues. The CDR3 here is CSVLWGPGTEAFF. CDR3 bases: TGCAGCGTGCTGTGGGGACCGGGCACTGAAGCTTTCTTT.

This clonotype was found many times. This chain joins TRBV12-3 or TRBV12-4 and TRBJ1-1, with no clear D. The CDR3 contains 14 residues. V lost 1 base to trimming and J lost 5 bases, with 11 bases between them. The CDR3 region is CASSLEGHSTEAFF. The CDR3, as DNA: TGTGCCAGCAGTTTAGAAGGTCACAGTACTGAAGCTTTCTTT.

This clonotype was counted a few times. The gene calls are TRBV2 and TRBJ1-1; 10 bases align to TRBD1. CDR3 length: 15 residues. Germline V gene data show CDR1 as SNHLY and CDR2 as FYNNEI. V shed 1 base, J shed 1 base, and the junction held 0 bases outside the gene matches. CDR3 sequence reads: CASSEGDRGNTEAFF. CDR3 nucleotides: TGTGCCAGCAGTGAAGGGGACAGGGGGAACACTGAAGCTTTCTTT.

With regard to this clonotype: This may stem from a read error, because a much larger clone lies one nucleotide away. V gene TRBV6-5 combines with J gene TRBJ2-7, with 7 bases matching TRBD1. The length of the CDR3 is 14 residues. Germline V lookup: CDR1 MNHEY, CDR2 SVGAGI. J lost 4 bases, V lost 5 bases, and 8 bases had no gene match. The CDR3, as DNA: TGTGCCAGCAGTGTAGGGGGCGCGATGTACGAGCAGTACTTC. Protein sequence: CASSVGGAMYEQYF.

This clonotype was seen a handful of times. V gene TRBV30 combines with J gene TRBJ1-1; TRBD1 matches 7 bases. The CDR3 is 13 residues long. J was trimmed by 3 bases and V by 4 bases; bases with no gene match: 5. CDR1 is GTSNPN and CDR2 is SVGIG in the germline V gene (reference sequence). CDR3 protein: CAWNQQGYTEAFF. The CDR3 DNA reads TGTGCCTGGAACCAACAGGGGTACACTGAAGCTTTCTTT.

The V gene is TRBV27, the J gene TRBJ2-7; D gene ambiguous. The length of the CDR3 is 14 residues. Germline values: CDR1 MNHEY, CDR2 SMNVEV (reference sequence). V lost 2 bases and J lost 0, with 8 bases in between. For the CDR3, the DNA is TGTGCCAGCAGTTTAACAGAAAGCTCCTACGAGCAGTACTTC. As protein: CASSLTESSYEQYF.

This clonotype was seen many times. The rearrangement links TRBV25-1 to TRBJ2-3; TRBD1 aligns across 9 bases. V was pared by 7 bases and J by 3 bases, with 5 bases of the junction left unmatched. The CDR3 is 14 residues long. CDR1 and CDR2 (germline): MGHDK, SYGVNS. The CDR3 region is CASTDRGITDTQYF. As DNA, the CDR3 is TGTGCCAGCACAGACAGGGGGATAACAGATACGCAGTATTTT.

This clonotype was observed a handful of times. This chain connects TRBV5-4 to TRBJ2-3; the D gene could be TRBD1 or TRBD2 (5 bases each). The CDR3 extends over 11 amino acids. Deletions cut 6 bases from V and 5 bases from J, with 7 bases between. Germline V gives CDR1 SGHNT, CDR2 YYREEE (reference sequence). In DNA, the CDR3 is TGTGCCAGCACTGGGGGAGATACGCAGTATTTT. It translates to CASTGGDTQYF.

This clonotype was seen a handful of times. The chain links TRBV2 to TRBJ1-2; D unclear. V shed 3 bases and J shed 4 bases, with 12 bases lying between them. The CDR3 has 14 amino acids. Germline V gives CDR1 SNHLY, CDR2 FYNNEI. This CDR3 reads CASSDIPGSYGYTF. CDR3 DNA sequence: TGTGCCAGCAGTGACATTCCAGGCTCCTATGGCTACACCTTC.

The J gene is TRBJ2-2, the V gene TRBV6-5; 12 nucleotides match TRBD2. The CDR3 loop spans 17 amino acids. Germline assignment: CDR1 MNHEY and CDR2 SVGAGI. Trimming cost V 5 bases and J 2 bases; bases outside gene matches: 6. CDR3 residues: CASSNLTSGSNTGELFF. The CDR3, as DNA: TGTGCCAGCAGTAACCTGACTAGCGGGAGTAACACCGGGGAGCTGTTTTTT.

The sample holds many counts of this clonotype. The chain recombines TRBV5-4 with TRBJ1-1, with 9 bases aligning to TRBD1. This CDR3 is built from 14 residues. Germline V lookup: CDR1 SGHNT, CDR2 YYREEE (reference sequence). V lost 5 bases to trimming and J lost 5 bases; unmatched junction nucleotides: 7. CDR3 in DNA: TGTGCCAGCAGTTTACAGGGGGCGCTTACTGAAGCTTTCTTT. It yields the protein CASSLQGALTEAFF.